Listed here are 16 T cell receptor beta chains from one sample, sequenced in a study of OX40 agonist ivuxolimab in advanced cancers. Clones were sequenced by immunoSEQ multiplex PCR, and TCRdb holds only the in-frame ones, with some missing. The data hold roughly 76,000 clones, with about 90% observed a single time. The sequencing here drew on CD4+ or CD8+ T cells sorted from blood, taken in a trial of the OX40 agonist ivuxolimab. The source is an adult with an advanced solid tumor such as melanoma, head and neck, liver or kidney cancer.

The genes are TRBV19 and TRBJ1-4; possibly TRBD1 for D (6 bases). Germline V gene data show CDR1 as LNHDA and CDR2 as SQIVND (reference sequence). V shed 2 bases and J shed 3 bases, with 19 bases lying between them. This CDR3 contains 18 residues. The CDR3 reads CASSIRALRTEPNEKLFF. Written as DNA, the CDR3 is TGTGCCAGTAGTATACGGGCCCTCAGGACAGAACCTAATGAAAAACTGTTTTTT.

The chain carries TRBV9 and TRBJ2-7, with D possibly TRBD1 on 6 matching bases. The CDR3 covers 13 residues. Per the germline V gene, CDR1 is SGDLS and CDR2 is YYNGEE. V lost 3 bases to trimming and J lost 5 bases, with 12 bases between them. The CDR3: CASSAVGGNEQYF. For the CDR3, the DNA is TGTGCCAGCAGCGCCGTAGGGGGTAACGAGCAGTACTTC.

CDR3 sequence reads: CASSDLWAQGASYEQYF. In DNA, the CDR3 is TGTGCCAGCAGTGATTTGTGGGCACAGGGGGCCTCCTACGAGCAGTACTTC. The V gene is TRBV6-1, the J gene TRBJ2-7; 9 bases align to TRBD1. V was pared by 3 bases and J by 0 bases, with 9 bases of the junction left unmatched. The germline gives CDR1 MNHNS, CDR2 SASEGT. The CDR3 spans 17 residues.

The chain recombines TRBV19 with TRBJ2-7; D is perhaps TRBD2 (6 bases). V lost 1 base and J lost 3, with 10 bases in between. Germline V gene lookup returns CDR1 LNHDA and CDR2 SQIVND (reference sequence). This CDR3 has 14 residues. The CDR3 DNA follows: TGTGCCAGTAGTATAGCGGGAGTTCTCTACGAGCAGTACTTC. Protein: CASSIAGVLYEQYF.

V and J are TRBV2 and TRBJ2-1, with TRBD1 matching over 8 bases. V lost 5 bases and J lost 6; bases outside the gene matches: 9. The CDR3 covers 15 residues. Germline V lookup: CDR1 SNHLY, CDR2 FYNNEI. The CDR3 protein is CASSLQGAYFNEQFF. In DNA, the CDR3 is TGTGCCAGCAGTCTTCAGGGGGCCTATTTCAATGAGCAGTTCTTC.

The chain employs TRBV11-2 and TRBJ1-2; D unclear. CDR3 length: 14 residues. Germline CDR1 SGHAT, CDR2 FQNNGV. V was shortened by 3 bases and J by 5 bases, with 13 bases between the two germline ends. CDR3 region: CASSFFAGDYGYTF. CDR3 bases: TGTGCCAGCAGCTTTTTCGCCGGGGATTATGGCTACACCTTC.

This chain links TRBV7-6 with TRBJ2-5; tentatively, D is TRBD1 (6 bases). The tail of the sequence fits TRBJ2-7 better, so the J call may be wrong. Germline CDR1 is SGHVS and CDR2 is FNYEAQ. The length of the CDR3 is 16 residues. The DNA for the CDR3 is TGTGCCAGCAGCTTAGAGGGTGGGGGCCGACCATACGAGCAGTACTTC. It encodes CASSLEGGGRPYEQYF.

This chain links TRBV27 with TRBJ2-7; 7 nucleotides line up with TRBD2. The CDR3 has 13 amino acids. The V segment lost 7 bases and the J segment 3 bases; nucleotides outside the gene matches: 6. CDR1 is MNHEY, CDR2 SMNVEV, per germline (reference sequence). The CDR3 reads CASTWASGYEQYF. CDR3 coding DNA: TGTGCCAGCACCTGGGCTAGCGGCTACGAGCAGTACTTC.

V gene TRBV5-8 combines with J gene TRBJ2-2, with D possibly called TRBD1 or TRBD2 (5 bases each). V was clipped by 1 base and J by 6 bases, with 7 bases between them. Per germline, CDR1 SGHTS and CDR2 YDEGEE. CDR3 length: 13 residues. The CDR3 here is CASSLRGAGELFF. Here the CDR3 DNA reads TGTGCCAGCAGCTTGAGGGGAGCCGGGGAGCTGTTTTTT.

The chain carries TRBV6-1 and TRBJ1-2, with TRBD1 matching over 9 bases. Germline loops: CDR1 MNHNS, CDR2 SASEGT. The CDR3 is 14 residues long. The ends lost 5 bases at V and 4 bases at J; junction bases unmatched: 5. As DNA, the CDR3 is TGTGCCAGCAGTAAGGGACAGGGAGGCTATGGCTACACCTTC. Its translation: CASSKGQGGYGYTF.

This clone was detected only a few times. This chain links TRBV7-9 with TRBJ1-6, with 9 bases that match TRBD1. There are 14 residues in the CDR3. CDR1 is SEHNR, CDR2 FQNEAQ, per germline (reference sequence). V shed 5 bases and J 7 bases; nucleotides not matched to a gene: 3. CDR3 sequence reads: CASSRTGANSPLHF. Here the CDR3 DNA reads TGTGCCAGCAGCCGGACAGGGGCAAATTCACCCCTCCACTTT.

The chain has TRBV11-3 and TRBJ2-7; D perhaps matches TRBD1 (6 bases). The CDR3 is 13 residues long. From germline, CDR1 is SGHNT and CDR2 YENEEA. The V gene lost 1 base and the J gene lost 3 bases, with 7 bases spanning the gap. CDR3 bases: TGTGCCAGCAGCTTAGGAGGGGGCTACGAGCAGTACTTC. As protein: CASSLGGGYEQYF.

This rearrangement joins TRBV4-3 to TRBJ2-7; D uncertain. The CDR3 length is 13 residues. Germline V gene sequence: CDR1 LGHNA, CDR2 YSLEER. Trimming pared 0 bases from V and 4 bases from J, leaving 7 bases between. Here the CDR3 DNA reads TGCGCCAGCAGCCAAGATTCGGTTTACGAGCAGTACTTC. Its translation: CASSQDSVYEQYF.

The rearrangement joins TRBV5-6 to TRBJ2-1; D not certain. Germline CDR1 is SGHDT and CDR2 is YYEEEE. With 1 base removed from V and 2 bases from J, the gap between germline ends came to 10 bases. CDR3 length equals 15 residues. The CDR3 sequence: CASSLLMETYNEQFF. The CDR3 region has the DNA TGTGCCAGCAGCTTGTTAATGGAGACCTACAATGAGCAGTTCTTC.

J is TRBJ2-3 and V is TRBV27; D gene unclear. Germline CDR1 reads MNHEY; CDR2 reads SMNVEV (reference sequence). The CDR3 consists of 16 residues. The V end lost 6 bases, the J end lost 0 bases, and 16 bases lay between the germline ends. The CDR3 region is CASSVQADSSTDTQYF. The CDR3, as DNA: TGTGCCAGCAGCGTTCAGGCGGATTCTAGCACAGATACGCAGTATTTT.

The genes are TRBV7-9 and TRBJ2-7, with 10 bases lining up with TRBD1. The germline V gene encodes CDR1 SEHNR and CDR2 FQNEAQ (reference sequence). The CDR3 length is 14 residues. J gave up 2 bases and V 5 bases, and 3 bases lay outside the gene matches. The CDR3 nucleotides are TGTGCCAGCAGCCCCGGGACAGGGGCCTACGAGCAGTACTTC. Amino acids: CASSPGTGAYEQYF.